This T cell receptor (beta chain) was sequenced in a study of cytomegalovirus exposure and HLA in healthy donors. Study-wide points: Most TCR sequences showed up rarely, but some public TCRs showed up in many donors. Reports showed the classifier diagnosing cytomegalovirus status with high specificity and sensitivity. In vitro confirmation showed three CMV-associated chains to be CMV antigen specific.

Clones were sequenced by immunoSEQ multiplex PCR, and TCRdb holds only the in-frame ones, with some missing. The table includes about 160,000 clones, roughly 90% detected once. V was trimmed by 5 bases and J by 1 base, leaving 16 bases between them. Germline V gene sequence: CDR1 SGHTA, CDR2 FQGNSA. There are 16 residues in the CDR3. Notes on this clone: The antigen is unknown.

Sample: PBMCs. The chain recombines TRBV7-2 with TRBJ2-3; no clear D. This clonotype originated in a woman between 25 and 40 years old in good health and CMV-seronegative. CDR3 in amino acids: CASSQLGGLGTDTQYF. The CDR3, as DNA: TGTGCCAGCAGCCAACTCGGTGGGTTGGGCACAGATACGCAGTATTTT.